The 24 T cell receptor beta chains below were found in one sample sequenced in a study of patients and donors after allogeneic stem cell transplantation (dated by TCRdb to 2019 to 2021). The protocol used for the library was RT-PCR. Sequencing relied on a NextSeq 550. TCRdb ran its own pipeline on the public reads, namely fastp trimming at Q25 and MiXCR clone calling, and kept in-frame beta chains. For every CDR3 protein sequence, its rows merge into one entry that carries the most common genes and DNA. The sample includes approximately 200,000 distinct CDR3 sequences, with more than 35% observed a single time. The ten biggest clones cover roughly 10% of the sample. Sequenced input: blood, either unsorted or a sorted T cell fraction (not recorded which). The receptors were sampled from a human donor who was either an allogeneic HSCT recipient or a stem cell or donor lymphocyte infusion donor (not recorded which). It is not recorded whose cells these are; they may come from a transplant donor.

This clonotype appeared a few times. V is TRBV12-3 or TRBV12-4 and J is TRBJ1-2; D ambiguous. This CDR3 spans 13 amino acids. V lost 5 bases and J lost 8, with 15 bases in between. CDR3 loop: CASSPRTSGGYTF. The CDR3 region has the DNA TGTGCCAGCAGTCCCCGCACGTCTGGGGGCTACACCTTC.

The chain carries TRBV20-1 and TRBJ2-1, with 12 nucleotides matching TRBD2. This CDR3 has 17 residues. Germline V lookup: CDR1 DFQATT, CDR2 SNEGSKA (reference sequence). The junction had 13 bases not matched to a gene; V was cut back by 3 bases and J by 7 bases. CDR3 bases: TGCAGTGCTAGCCCGCCTCTAGCGGGGGGGTTTGTGAATGAGCAGTTCTTC. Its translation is CSASPPLAGGFVNEQFF.

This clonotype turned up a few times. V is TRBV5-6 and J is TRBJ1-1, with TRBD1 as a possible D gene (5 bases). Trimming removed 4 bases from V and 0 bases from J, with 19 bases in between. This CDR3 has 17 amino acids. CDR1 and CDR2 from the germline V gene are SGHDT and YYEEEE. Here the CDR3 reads CASSPPFPGSMNTEAFF. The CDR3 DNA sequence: TGTGCCAGCAGCCCGCCATTCCCAGGGTCTATGAACACTGAAGCTTTCTTT. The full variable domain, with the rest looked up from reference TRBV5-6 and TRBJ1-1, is DAGVTQSPTHLIKTRGQQVTLRCSPKSGHDTVSWYQQALGQGPQFIFQYYEEEERQRGNFPDRFSGHQFPNYSSELNVNALLLGDSALYLCASSPPFPGSMNTEAFFGQGTRLTVV.

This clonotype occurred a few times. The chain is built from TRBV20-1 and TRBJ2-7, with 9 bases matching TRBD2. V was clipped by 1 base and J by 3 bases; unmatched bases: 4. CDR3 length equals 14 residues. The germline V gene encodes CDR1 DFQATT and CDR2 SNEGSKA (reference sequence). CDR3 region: CSARGLAGSYEQYF. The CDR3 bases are TGCAGTGCTAGAGGGCTAGCGGGGAGCTACGAGCAGTACTTC.

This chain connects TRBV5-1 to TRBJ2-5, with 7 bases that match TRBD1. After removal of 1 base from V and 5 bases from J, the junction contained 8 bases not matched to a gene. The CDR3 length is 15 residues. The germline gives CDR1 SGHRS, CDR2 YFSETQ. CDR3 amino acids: CASSLMRGPRETQYF. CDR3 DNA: TGCGCCAGCAGCTTGATGAGGGGGCCGAGGGAGACCCAGTACTTC.

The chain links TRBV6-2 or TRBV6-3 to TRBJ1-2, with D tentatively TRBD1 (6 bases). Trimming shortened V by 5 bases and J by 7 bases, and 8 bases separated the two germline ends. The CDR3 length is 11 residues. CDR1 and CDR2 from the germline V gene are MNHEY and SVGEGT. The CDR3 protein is CASSTGSGYTF. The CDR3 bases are TGTGCCAGCAGTACAGGGAGTGGCTACACCTTC.

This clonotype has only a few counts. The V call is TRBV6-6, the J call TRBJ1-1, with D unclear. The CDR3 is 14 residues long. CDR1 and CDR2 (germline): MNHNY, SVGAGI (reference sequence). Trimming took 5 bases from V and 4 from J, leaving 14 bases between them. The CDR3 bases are TGTGCCAGCAGTCGGATCTTGGTAAGCACTGAAGCTTTCTTT. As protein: CASSRILVSTEAFF.

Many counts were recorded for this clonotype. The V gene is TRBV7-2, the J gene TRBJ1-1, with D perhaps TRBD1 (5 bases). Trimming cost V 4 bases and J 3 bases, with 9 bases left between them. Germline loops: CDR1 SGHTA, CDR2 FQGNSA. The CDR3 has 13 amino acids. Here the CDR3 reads CASSWGWDTEAFF. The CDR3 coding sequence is TGTGCCAGCAGCTGGGGGTGGGACACTGAAGCTTTCTTT.

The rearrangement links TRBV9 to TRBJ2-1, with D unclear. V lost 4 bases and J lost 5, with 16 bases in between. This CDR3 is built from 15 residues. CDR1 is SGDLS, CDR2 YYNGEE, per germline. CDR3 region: CASSSSSHLNNEQFF. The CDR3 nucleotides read TGTGCCAGCAGCTCAAGTAGTCACCTTAACAATGAGCAGTTCTTC.

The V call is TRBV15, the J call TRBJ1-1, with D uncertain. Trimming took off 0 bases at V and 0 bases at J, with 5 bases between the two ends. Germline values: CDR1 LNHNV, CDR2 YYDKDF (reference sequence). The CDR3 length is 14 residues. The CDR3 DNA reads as TGTGCCACCAGCAGAGATCGTGTGAACACTGAAGCTTTCTTT. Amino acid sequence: CATSRDRVNTEAFF.

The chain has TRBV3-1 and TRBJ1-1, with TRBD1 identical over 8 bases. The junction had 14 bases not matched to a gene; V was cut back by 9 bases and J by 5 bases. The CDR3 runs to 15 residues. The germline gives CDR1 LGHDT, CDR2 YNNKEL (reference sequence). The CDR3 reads CASTWQGADTTEAFF. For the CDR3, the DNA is TGTGCCAGTACCTGGCAGGGGGCGGATACGACTGAAGCTTTCTTT.

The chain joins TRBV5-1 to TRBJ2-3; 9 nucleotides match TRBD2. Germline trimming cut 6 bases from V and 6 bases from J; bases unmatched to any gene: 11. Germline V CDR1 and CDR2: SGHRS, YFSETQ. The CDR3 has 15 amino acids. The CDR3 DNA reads TGCGCCAGCAACCCCCCCAGCGGGGGGTTCGATACGCAGTATTTT. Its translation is CASNPPSGGFDTQYF.

CDR3 loop: CASSQAYSTAGSYGYTF. The CDR3 DNA reads as TGCGCCAGCAGCCAAGCGTACTCAACGGCGGGGTCCTATGGCTACACCTTC. V gene TRBV4-3 combines with J gene TRBJ1-2; D uncertain. The CDR3 is made up of 17 amino acids. The germline V and J ends were trimmed by 1 base and 4 bases, with 19 bases remaining between them. In germline, CDR1 is LGHNA, CDR2 YSLEER.

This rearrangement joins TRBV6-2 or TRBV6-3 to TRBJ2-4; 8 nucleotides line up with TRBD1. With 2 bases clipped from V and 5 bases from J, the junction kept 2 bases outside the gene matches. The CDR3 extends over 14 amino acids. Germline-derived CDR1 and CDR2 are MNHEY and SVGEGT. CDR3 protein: CASSYPGQENIQYF. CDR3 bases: TGTGCCAGCAGTTACCCGGGACAGGAAAACATTCAGTACTTC.

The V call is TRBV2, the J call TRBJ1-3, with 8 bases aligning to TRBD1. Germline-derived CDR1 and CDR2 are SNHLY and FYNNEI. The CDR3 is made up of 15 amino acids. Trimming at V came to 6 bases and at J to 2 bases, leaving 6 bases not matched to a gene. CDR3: CASRTGELPGNTIYF. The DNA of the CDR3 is TGTGCCAGCAGGACAGGGGAATTGCCTGGAAACACCATATATTTT.

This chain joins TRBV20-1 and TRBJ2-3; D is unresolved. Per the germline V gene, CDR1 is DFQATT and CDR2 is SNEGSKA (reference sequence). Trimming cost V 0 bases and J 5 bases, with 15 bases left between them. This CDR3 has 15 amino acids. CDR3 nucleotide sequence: TGCAGTGCTAGAGACCTGCCACGGGCAGGAGATACGCAGTATTTT. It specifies CSARDLPRAGDTQYF.

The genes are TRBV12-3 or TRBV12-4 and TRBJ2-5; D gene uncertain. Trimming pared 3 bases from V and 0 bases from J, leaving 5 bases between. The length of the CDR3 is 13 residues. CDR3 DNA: TGTGCCAGCAGTTTGCACAACCAAGAGACCCAGTACTTC. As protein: CASSLHNQETQYF.

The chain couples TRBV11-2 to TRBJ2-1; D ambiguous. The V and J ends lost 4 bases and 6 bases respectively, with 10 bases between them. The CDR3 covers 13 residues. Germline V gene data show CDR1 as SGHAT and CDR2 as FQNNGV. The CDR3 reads CASSSDPGNEQFF. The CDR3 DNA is TGTGCCAGCAGCTCCGACCCCGGCAATGAGCAGTTCTTC.

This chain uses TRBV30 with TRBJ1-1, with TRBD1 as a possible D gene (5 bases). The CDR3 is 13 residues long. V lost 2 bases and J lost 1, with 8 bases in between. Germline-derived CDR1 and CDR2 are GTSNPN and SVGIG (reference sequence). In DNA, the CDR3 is TGTGCCTGGAGTACAGGACAGAACACTGAAGCTTTCTTT. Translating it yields CAWSTGQNTEAFF.

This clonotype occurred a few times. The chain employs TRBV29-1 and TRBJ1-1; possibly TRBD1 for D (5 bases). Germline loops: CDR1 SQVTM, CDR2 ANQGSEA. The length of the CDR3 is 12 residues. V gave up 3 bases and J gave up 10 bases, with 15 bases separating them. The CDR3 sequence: CSVDPGPRGAFF. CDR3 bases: TGCAGCGTTGACCCGGGACCAAGGGGAGCTTTCTTT.

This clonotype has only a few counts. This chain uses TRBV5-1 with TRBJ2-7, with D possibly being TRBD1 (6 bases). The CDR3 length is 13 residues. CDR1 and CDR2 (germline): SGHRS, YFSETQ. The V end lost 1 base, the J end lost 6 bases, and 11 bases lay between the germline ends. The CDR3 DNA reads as TGCGCCAGCAGCTTGTACAGGGACGGCGAGCAGTACTTC. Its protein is CASSLYRDGEQYF.

Written as DNA, the CDR3 is TGTGCCACTTCGATAGACACTGAAGCTTTCTTT. Its translation is CATSIDTEAFF. The rearrangement uses TRBV10-3 and TRBJ1-1; D is unresolved. The V gene's germline CDR1 is ENHRY and CDR2 SYGVKD. The CDR3 totals 11 residues. V dropped 10 bases and J dropped 3 bases, with 9 bases sitting between them.

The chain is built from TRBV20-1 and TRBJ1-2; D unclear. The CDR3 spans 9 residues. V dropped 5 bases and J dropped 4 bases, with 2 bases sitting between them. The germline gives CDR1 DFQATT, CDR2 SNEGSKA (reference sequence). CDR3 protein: CSAPYGYTF. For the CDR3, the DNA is TGCAGTGCTCCCTATGGCTACACCTTC.

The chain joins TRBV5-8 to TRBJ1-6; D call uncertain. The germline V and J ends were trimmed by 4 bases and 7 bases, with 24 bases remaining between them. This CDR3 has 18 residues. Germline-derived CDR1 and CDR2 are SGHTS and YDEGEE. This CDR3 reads CASSKGRKIEPENSPLHF. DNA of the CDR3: TGTGCCAGCAGCAAAGGACGTAAAATCGAACCCGAAAATTCACCCCTCCACTTT.